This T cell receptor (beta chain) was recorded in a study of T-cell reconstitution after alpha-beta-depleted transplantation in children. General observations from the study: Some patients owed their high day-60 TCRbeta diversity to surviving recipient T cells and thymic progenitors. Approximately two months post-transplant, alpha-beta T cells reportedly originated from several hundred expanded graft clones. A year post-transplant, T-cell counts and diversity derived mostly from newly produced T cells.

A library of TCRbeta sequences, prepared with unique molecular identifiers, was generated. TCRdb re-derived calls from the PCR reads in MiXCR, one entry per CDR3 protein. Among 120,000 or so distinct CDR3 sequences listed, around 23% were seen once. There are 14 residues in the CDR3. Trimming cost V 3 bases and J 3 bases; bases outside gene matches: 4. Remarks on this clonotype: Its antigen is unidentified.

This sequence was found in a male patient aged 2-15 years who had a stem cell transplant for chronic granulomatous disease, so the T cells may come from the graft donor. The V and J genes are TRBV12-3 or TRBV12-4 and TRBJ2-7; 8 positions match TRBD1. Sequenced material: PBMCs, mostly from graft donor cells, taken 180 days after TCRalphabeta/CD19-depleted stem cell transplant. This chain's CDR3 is CASSFLQGGYEQYF. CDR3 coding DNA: TGTGCCAGCAGTTTTTTACAGGGGGGCTACGAGCAGTACTTC.